A single sample gave rise to the 29 T cell receptor beta chains below, sequenced in a study of blood T cell repertoires in COVID-19. Libraries were prepared by immunoSEQ multiplex PCR; TCRdb keeps only in-frame clonotypes and omits some of them. There are about 83,000 clones in the sample; about four fifths occur only once, and roughly 20% lies in the top ten. The material sequenced was peripheral blood. These receptor sequences come from a woman of 80 years or more with active or convalescent COVID-19.

In this sample, this clone turned up a few times. The chain links TRBV5-1 to TRBJ2-5, with TRBD1 matching 10 bases. Per the germline V gene, CDR1 is SGHRS and CDR2 is YFSETQ. The CDR3 is 17 residues long. The ends lost 0 bases at V and 1 base at J; junction bases unmatched: 6. CDR3 loop: CASSLAGTGEGQETQYF. The DNA for the CDR3 is TGCGCCAGCAGCTTGGCGGGGACAGGGGAGGGCCAAGAGACCCAGTACTTC.

This sequence joins TRBV6-5 and TRBJ1-2; TRBD1 is a possible D gene (6 bases). Germline CDR1 MNHEY, CDR2 SVGAGI. The CDR3 spans 13 residues. Trimming took 2 bases from V and 8 from J, leaving 12 bases between them. Here the CDR3 reads CASSYSQGNGYTF. DNA of the CDR3: TGTGCCAGCAGTTACAGTCAGGGGAACGGCTACACCTTC.

The V call is TRBV15, the J call TRBJ2-3; D may be TRBD2 (5 bases). V lost 0 bases and J lost 4, with 17 bases in between. The CDR3 loop spans 17 amino acids. CDR1 is LNHNV, CDR2 YYDKDF, per germline (reference sequence). The CDR3 DNA follows: TGTGCCACCAGCAGAGAGGTTTCGGGTATGAGGGCAGATACGCAGTATTTT. Encoded protein: CATSREVSGMRADTQYF.

The chain joins TRBV28 to TRBJ1-4; tentative D call: TRBD1 (5 bases). The CDR3 contains 15 residues. V shed 2 bases and J shed 7 bases, with 14 bases lying between them. The germline gives CDR1 MDHEN, CDR2 SYDVKM. This CDR3 is CASSLPTYQGEKLFF. As DNA, the CDR3 is TGTGCCAGCAGTTTACCCACTTATCAGGGTGAAAAACTGTTTTTT.

The gene calls are TRBV21-1 and TRBJ2-5; TRBD1 was called by the table and not checked on the DNA. TRBV21-1 is reported as a pseudogene. There are 13 residues in the CDR3. The CDR3 nucleotides read TGTGCCAGCAGGTCCGGGACACAAGAGACCCAGTACTTC. It specifies CASRSGTQETQYF.

The chain couples TRBV6-5 to TRBJ1-3, with D hard to call. The CDR3 sequence is 14 residues long. Trimming shortened V by 5 bases and J by 4 bases, and 12 bases separated the two germline ends. Per the germline V gene, CDR1 is MNHEY and CDR2 is SVGAGI. This CDR3 reads CASSNGVRGNTIYF. The CDR3 bases are TGTGCCAGCAGTAACGGGGTTAGAGGAAACACCATATATTTT.

This chain connects TRBV6-5 to TRBJ1-1; D not certain. The CDR3 has 15 amino acids. The germline CDR1 and CDR2 sequences are MNHEY and SVGAGI. The ends were cut back, 1 base at V and 0 bases at J, with 9 bases in the middle. CDR3 amino acids: CASSYLVSVNTEAFF. The CDR3 coding sequence is TGTGCCAGCAGTTACTTAGTGTCGGTGAACACTGAAGCTTTCTTT.

V usage is TRBV6-5 and J usage is TRBJ1-4, with a weak D call TRBD1 (5 bases). This CDR3 spans 14 amino acids. Trimming shortened V by 2 bases and J by 7 bases, and 11 bases separated the two germline ends. Germline lookup yields CDR1 MNHEY and CDR2 SVGAGI. This chain's CDR3 is CASSYGGRGEKLFF. The CDR3 nucleotides are TGTGCCAGCAGTTACGGAGGGAGGGGTGAAAAACTGTTTTTT.

V usage is TRBV2 and J usage is TRBJ2-1, with D tentatively TRBD1 (6 bases). The CDR3 has 15 amino acids. The V and J ends lost 0 bases and 3 bases respectively, with 9 bases between them. Germline CDR1 SNHLY, CDR2 FYNNEI. The chain's CDR3 is CASSEARGNYNEQFF. The CDR3 DNA follows: TGTGCCAGCAGTGAAGCCAGGGGTAACTACAATGAGCAGTTCTTC.

The chain joins TRBV5-1 to TRBJ2-3; a weak D match, TRBD1 (6 bases). CDR3 length equals 13 residues. The germline CDR1 and CDR2 sequences are SGHRS and YFSETQ. V gave up 5 bases and J gave up 0 bases, with 7 bases separating them. The CDR3 reads CASRGASTDTQYF. The DNA of the CDR3 is TGCGCCAGCAGGGGGGCTAGCACAGATACGCAGTATTTT. The variable domain in full, with the rest retrieved from reference TRBV5-1 and TRBJ2-3, is KAGVTQTPRYLIKTRGQQVTLSCSPISGHRSVSWYQQTPGQGLQFLFEYFSETQRNKGNFPGRFSGRQFSNSRSEMNVSTLELGDSALYLCASRGASTDTQYFGPGTRLTVL.

J is TRBJ1-1 and V is TRBV18; 7 bases fit TRBD1. The length of the CDR3 is 17 residues. J was trimmed by 0 bases and V by 2 bases; bases with no gene match: 9. Per the germline V gene, CDR1 is KGHSH and CDR2 is LQKENI. The CDR3 sequence: CASSPNTGDSMNTEAFF. In DNA, the CDR3 is TGTGCCAGCTCACCAAATACAGGGGACTCTATGAACACTGAAGCTTTCTTT.

This sequence joins TRBV19 and TRBJ2-7; 7 bases align to TRBD2. Germline V gives CDR1 LNHDA, CDR2 SQIVND (reference sequence). The CDR3 is made up of 14 amino acids. V was clipped by 7 bases and J by 2 bases; unmatched bases: 8. As DNA, the CDR3 is TGTGCCAGTAAGGGCCAGCGGGGAACCTACGAGCAGTACTTC. The encoded protein is CASKGQRGTYEQYF.

The chain carries TRBV10-3 and TRBJ2-7; the match to TRBD2 covers 8 bases. The CDR3 extends over 13 amino acids. The germline V gene encodes CDR1 ENHRY and CDR2 SYGVKD. V lost 11 bases to trimming and J lost 7 bases; unmatched junction nucleotides: 13. In DNA, the CDR3 is TGTGCCGCACGTGGCGGGGGGCCAGGGGAGCAGTACTTC. Translated: CAARGGGPGEQYF.

The V and J genes are TRBV4-3 and TRBJ1-4; the D gene is possibly TRBD1 (5 bases). Trimming shortened V by 5 bases and J by 6 bases, and 19 bases separated the two germline ends. Germline V CDR1 and CDR2: LGHNA, YSLEER. CDR3 length: 16 residues. The CDR3 loop is CASSLELQGYDEKLFF. CDR3 in DNA: TGCGCCAGCAGCTTAGAACTGCAGGGATATGATGAAAAACTGTTTTTT.

The chain has TRBV23-1 and TRBJ2-6, with 8 bases fitting TRBD1. TRBV23-1 has ORF status, its function being uncertain. This CDR3 is built from 18 residues. V shed 3 bases, J shed 0 bases, and the junction held 7 bases outside the gene matches. CDR3 sequence reads: CASSHPTGATSGANVLTF. The CDR3 coding sequence is TGCGCCAGCAGTCACCCGACAGGGGCTACCTCTGGGGCCAACGTCCTGACTTTC.

With regard to this clone: The same CDR3 also results from other DNA sequences found in this sample. V gene TRBV19 combines with J gene TRBJ2-7, with 8 bases lining up with TRBD1. V was pared by 5 bases and J by 1 base, with 4 bases of the junction left unmatched. In germline, CDR1 is LNHDA, CDR2 SQIVND (reference sequence). This CDR3 comprises 14 residues. CDR3 residues: CASSPGQVSYEQYF. CDR3 nucleotide sequence: TGTGCCAGTAGTCCGGGACAGGTATCCTACGAGCAGTACTTC.

This clone was detected a few times. V usage is TRBV30 and J usage is TRBJ1-6, with a weak D call TRBD1 (6 bases). CDR3 length: 14 residues. Germline V lookup: CDR1 GTSNPN, CDR2 SVGIG (reference sequence). V lost 4 bases and J 5 bases, leaving 12 bases between the germline ends. CDR3 region: CAWMTGADNSPLHF. DNA for the CDR3: TGTGCCTGGATGACAGGCGCAGATAATTCACCCCTCCACTTT.

The chain combines TRBV5-1 with TRBJ1-5; D is uncertain. Germline V gives CDR1 SGHRS, CDR2 YFSETQ. The V and J ends lost 0 bases and 6 bases respectively, with 10 bases between them. The CDR3 is 14 amino acids. CDR3: CASSLDGSGQPQHF. The CDR3 region has the DNA TGCGCCAGCAGCTTGGACGGGTCGGGTCAGCCCCAGCATTTT.

A few counts support this clone. CDR3 nucleotide sequence: TGTGCCAGTAGTGCCCGGGACAGGGTGAATTCACCCCTCCACTTT. This codes for CASSARDRVNSPLHF. V is TRBV19 and J is TRBJ1-6; 9 bases map to TRBD1. Looked up from germline, CDR1 is LNHDA and CDR2 is SQIVND (reference sequence). Unmatched junction bases numbered 6, after V lost 5 bases and J lost 7 bases. There are 15 residues in the CDR3.

The V call is TRBV7-9, the J call TRBJ2-5; TRBD2 aligns across 15 bases. The CDR3 sequence is 20 residues long. Germline V gene lookup returns CDR1 SEHNR and CDR2 FQNEAQ (reference sequence). V lost 5 bases and J lost 6; bases outside the gene matches: 19. The CDR3 region is CASSTGLAGGITRAPQTQYF. The CDR3, as DNA: TGTGCCAGCAGCACGGGACTAGCGGGGGGAATAACGAGGGCCCCGCAGACCCAGTACTTC.

This rearrangement joins TRBV5-5 to TRBJ1-2; D perhaps matches TRBD1 (6 bases). Germline V gives CDR1 SGHKS, CDR2 YYEKEE (reference sequence). The CDR3 totals 12 residues. The V end was cut by 2 bases, the J end by 12 bases, with 14 bases between. CDR3 DNA sequence: TGTGCCAGCAGCTTTGGTCAGGGGAAGAACACCTTC. This encodes CASSFGQGKNTF.

This chain links TRBV6-4 with TRBJ1-5; D not resolved. The CDR3 has 14 residues. Germline V gene sequence: CDR1 MRHNA, CDR2 SNTAGT. V was trimmed by 5 bases and J by 6 bases, leaving 14 bases between them. CDR3 sequence: CASSTIAGPQPQHF. The DNA of the CDR3 is TGTGCCAGCAGTACTATCGCGGGTCCTCAGCCCCAGCATTTT.

The chain couples TRBV6-6 to TRBJ2-7; 8 nucleotides match TRBD1. Trimming cost V 0 bases and J 3 bases; bases outside gene matches: 4. Germline CDR1 MNHNY, CDR2 SVGAGI (reference sequence). This CDR3 has 15 amino acids. Here the CDR3 reads CASSYSGQGYYEQYF. The DNA for the CDR3 is TGTGCCAGCAGTTACTCCGGACAGGGATACTACGAGCAGTACTTC.

V gene TRBV19 combines with J gene TRBJ1-1; a weak D match, TRBD1 (6 bases). Per the germline V gene, CDR1 is LNHDA and CDR2 is SQIVND (reference sequence). This CDR3 has 16 amino acids. Trimming cost V 2 bases and J 1 base, with 14 bases left between them. The DNA for the CDR3 is TGTGCCAGTAGTATAAGGATCGTGGGACAGAACACTGAAGCTTTCTTT. Protein: CASSIRIVGQNTEAFF.

This sequence joins TRBV4-3 and TRBJ1-1, with TRBD1 matching 7 bases. CDR3 length: 15 residues. In germline, CDR1 is LGHNA, CDR2 YSLEER. The V segment lost 0 bases and the J segment 7 bases; nucleotides outside the gene matches: 8. The CDR3 sequence is CASSQEVQGTGEAFF. Here the CDR3 DNA reads TGCGCCAGCAGCCAAGAAGTACAGGGGACGGGTGAAGCTTTCTTT.

This clone has more than one count but fewer than ten. This rearrangement joins TRBV5-1 to TRBJ1-1; 8 bases agree with TRBD1. The ends lost 4 bases at V and 0 bases at J; junction bases unmatched: 2. This CDR3 contains 14 residues. Germline V lookup: CDR1 SGHRS, CDR2 YFSETQ. CDR3 in amino acids: CASSKGQVNTEAFF. DNA of the CDR3: TGCGCCAGCAGCAAGGGACAGGTGAACACTGAAGCTTTCTTT.

The chain joins TRBV6-5 to TRBJ1-2; D is unresolved. Trimming cost V 6 bases and J 2 bases, with 10 bases left between them. Germline CDR1 reads MNHEY; CDR2 reads SVGAGI. The length of the CDR3 is 13 residues. CDR3 sequence reads: CASRETVNYGYTF. CDR3 coding DNA: TGTGCCAGCAGGGAGACGGTGAACTATGGCTACACCTTC.

The J gene is TRBJ2-5, the V gene TRBV13; 12 bases align to TRBD1. After removal of 5 bases from V and 4 bases from J, the junction contained 5 bases not matched to a gene. The CDR3 is 15 amino acids. Germline-derived CDR1 and CDR2 are PRHDT and FYEKMQ (reference sequence). CDR3 loop: CASSAGQGAVETQYF. CDR3 DNA: TGTGCCAGCAGCGCGGGACAGGGGGCTGTAGAGACCCAGTACTTC.

The chain joins TRBV7-9 to TRBJ1-2; 9 nucleotides match TRBD1. The germline V gene has CDR1 SEHNR and CDR2 FQNEAQ (reference sequence). The CDR3 totals 15 residues. The V segment lost 5 bases and the J segment 5 bases; nucleotides outside the gene matches: 9. The DNA for the CDR3 is TGTGCCAGCAGCCCTCGGGACAGGGTAGGATATGGCTACACCTTC. Its translation is CASSPRDRVGYGYTF.